This entry lists 18 T cell receptor beta chains sequenced from one sample in a study of blood T cell repertoires in COVID-19 (dated by TCRdb to about 2020). The library relied on the immunoSEQ multiplex PCR assay. Held by TCRdb, this immuneACCESS table contains in-frame sequences only and omits some clones. Under half of the omission traces to an unresolved V gene where checked; the cause of the rest is unknown. A total of 300,000 to 350,000 clones appear in this sample, 85% to 95% of them only once. Together, the top ten hold around 4.2% of the sample. Sequences were obtained from PBMCs or T cells enriched from blood (not recorded which). The source is a woman aged 25 to 39 who had been exposed to COVID-19.

CDR3 sequence reads: CASRSSWNTEAFF. Here the CDR3 DNA reads TGTGCCAGCAGATCGTCGTGGAACACTGAAGCTTTCTTT. The chain joins TRBV2 to TRBJ1-1, with D unresolved. The CDR3 has 13 residues. The V gene's germline CDR1 is SNHLY and CDR2 FYNNEI. Trimming stripped 6 bases from V and 1 base from J, with 9 bases between. The full variable domain, completed using reference TRBV2 and TRBJ1-1, is EPEVTQTPSHQVTQMGQEVILRCVPISNHLYFYWYRQILGQKVEFLVSFYNNEISEKSEIFDDQFSVERPDGSNFTLKIRSTKLEDSAMYFCASRSSWNTEAFFGQGTRLTVV.

This chain uses TRBV19 with TRBJ1-6; 7 bases are a match to TRBD1. Trimming cost V 5 bases and J 10 bases; bases outside gene matches: 8. Germline-derived CDR1 and CDR2 are LNHDA and SQIVND (reference sequence). CDR3 length: 14 amino acids. CDR3 sequence: CASSRQGSGSPLHF. In nucleotides, the CDR3 is TGTGCCAGTAGTCGACAGGGTTCCGGATCACCCCTCCACTTT. The full variable domain, in which reference TRBV19 and TRBJ1-6 provide the parts outside the CDR3, is DGGITQSPKYLFRKEGQNVTLSCEQNLNHDAMYWYRQDPGQGLRLIYYSQIVNDFQKGDIAEGYSVSREKKESFPLTVTSAQKNPTAFYLCASSRQGSGSPLHFGNGTRLTVT.

The chain couples TRBV12-5 to TRBJ1-1; D not certain. Per germline, CDR1 LGHNT and CDR2 FRNRAP. V was trimmed by 3 bases and J by 4 bases, leaving 9 bases between them. This CDR3 is 13 amino acids long. In DNA form, the CDR3 reads TGTGCTAGTGGTTTCGGGATAAGCACTGAAGCTTTCTTT. The encoded protein is CASGFGISTEAFF.

Only one count was recorded for this clone. The chain links TRBV27 to TRBJ1-1, with D maybe TRBD1 (6 bases). The CDR3 extends over 14 amino acids. Germline V lookup: CDR1 MNHEY, CDR2 SMNVEV (reference sequence). Between the trimmed V and J ends, which lost 2 bases and 4 bases, there was a span of 11 bases. The DNA of the CDR3 is TGTGCCAGCAGTTTAGGGGGGGCTATCACTGAAGCTTTCTTT. Protein sequence: CASSLGGAITEAFF.

The chain couples TRBV15 to TRBJ1-2; D is uncertain. V lost 9 bases, J lost 3 bases, and 8 bases lay in between. The CDR3 has 11 residues. Germline-derived CDR1 and CDR2 are LNHNV and YYDKDF (reference sequence). Here the CDR3 DNA reads TGTGCCACAGGCCAGGACTATGGCTACACCTTC. Translated, it gives CATGQDYGYTF.

The genes are TRBV4-1 and TRBJ2-7; 12 nucleotides align to TRBD2. The germline V gene has CDR1 MGHRA and CDR2 YSYEKL. Losses at the gene ends were 4 bases for V and 4 bases for J; bases not matched to a gene: 5. This CDR3 has 15 residues. CDR3 in DNA: TGCGCCAGCAGCCCTAGCGGGGGGGCCTGGTACGAGCAGTACTTC. Translation: CASSPSGGAWYEQYF.

This clone has only one observation. The chain links TRBV9 to TRBJ1-2; D not certain. V was trimmed by 3 bases and J by 8 bases, leaving 23 bases between them. The CDR3 spans 16 residues. The germline gives CDR1 SGDLS, CDR2 YYNGEE. CDR3 bases: TGTGCCAGCAGCGAGAGCCGCGGGCCTCAGTTCGCGGGCTACACCTTC. Translation gives CASSESRGPQFAGYTF.

CDR3 DNA: TGTGCCACCAGTGATCGCGGGACGTTCGGAGAGCAGTTCTTC. Amino acids: CATSDRGTFGEQFF. The chain has TRBV24-1 and TRBJ2-1, with a weak D call TRBD2 (6 bases). Trimming shortened V by 3 bases and J by 10 bases, and 15 bases separated the two germline ends. The CDR3 consists of 14 residues. Germline-derived CDR1 and CDR2 are KGHDR and SFDVKD.

This clone was counted between two and nine times. The same CDR3 is also encoded by other DNA sequences in this sample. The chain carries TRBV18 and TRBJ2-7; 7 bases align to TRBD1. Unmatched junction bases numbered 0, after V lost 1 base and J lost 3 bases. CDR3 length: 13 amino acids. The germline gives CDR1 KGHSH, CDR2 LQKENI. CDR3 sequence: CASSPRDSYEQYF. For the CDR3, the DNA is TGTGCCAGCTCACCACGGGACAGCTACGAGCAGTACTTC. Looking up the rest from reference TRBV18 and TRBJ2-7 gives the full variable domain: NAGVMQNPRHLVRRRGQEARLRCSPMKGHSHVYWYRQLPEEGLKFMVYLQKENIIDESGMPKERFSAEFPKEGPSILRIQQVVRGDSAAYFCASSPRDSYEQYFGPGTRLTVT.

CDR3 loop: CASSLDRFETQYF. The CDR3 DNA reads TGTGCCAGCAGCTTAGACAGGTTTGAGACCCAGTACTTC. The chain links TRBV7-2 to TRBJ2-5, with a weak D call TRBD1 (5 bases). Between the trimmed V and J ends, which lost 1 base and 5 bases, there was a span of 8 bases. CDR1 and CDR2 from the germline V gene are SGHTA and FQGNSA. The CDR3 is 13 amino acids. The whole variable domain, filled in from reference TRBV7-2 and TRBJ2-5, reads GAGVSQSPSNKVTEKGKDVELRCDPISGHTALYWYRQSLGQGLEFLIYFQGNSAPDKSGLPSDRFSAERTGGSVSTLTIQRTQQEDSAVYLCASSLDRFETQYFGPGTRLLVL.

The chain joins TRBV4-3 to TRBJ1-1, with D unclear. The CDR3 extends over 13 amino acids. Germline V lookup: CDR1 LGHNA, CDR2 YSLEER. Trimming removed 4 bases at V and 2 bases at J, with 8 bases between. CDR3 in amino acids: CASSLQVNTEAFF. The CDR3 DNA sequence: TGCGCCAGCAGCCTTCAGGTAAACACTGAAGCTTTCTTT.

The CDR3 sequence: CASSQERNTEAFF. The CDR3 nucleotides read TGCGCCAGCAGCCAAGAGAGGAACACTGAAGCTTTCTTT. The gene calls are TRBV4-3 and TRBJ1-1; no clear D gene. Trimming removed 0 bases at V and 1 base at J, with 3 bases between. The germline V gene encodes CDR1 LGHNA and CDR2 YSLEER. The CDR3 covers 13 residues.

V gene TRBV4-3 combines with J gene TRBJ1-5; 9 bases are shared with TRBD1. The CDR3 length is 15 residues. Per the germline V gene, CDR1 is LGHNA and CDR2 is YSLEER. V lost 0 bases and J lost 6; bases outside the gene matches: 3. The CDR3 bases are TGCGCCAGCAGCCAAGATAGGACAGGGGTTCAGCCCCAGCATTTT. Translation: CASSQDRTGVQPQHF.

The chain joins TRBV7-2 to TRBJ1-6, with unresolved D. This CDR3 is 14 amino acids long. CDR1 SGHTA and CDR2 FQGNSA come from the germline V gene. V was trimmed by 5 bases and J by 8 bases, leaving 13 bases between them. This CDR3 is CASSPTPGYSPLHF. CDR3 DNA: TGTGCCAGCAGCCCCACCCCGGGGTATTCACCCCTCCACTTT.

This clone was found a few times. The V and J genes are TRBV7-9 and TRBJ2-7; 8 nucleotides match TRBD2. Germline lookup yields CDR1 SEHNR and CDR2 FQNEAQ (reference sequence). The J segment lost 4 bases and the V segment lost 5 bases, leaving 16 bases of the junction unmatched. The CDR3 runs 17 residues. The CDR3 region is CASSNPMRTGGVYEQYF. Written as DNA, the CDR3 is TGTGCCAGCAGCAACCCGATGAGAACCGGGGGGGTATACGAGCAGTACTTC.

This sequence joins TRBV11-2 and TRBJ2-2, with TRBD2 as a possible D gene (6 bases). Per germline, CDR1 SGHAT and CDR2 FQNNGV. V lost 1 base to trimming and J lost 4 bases, with 13 bases between them. The CDR3 has 16 amino acids. The CDR3 is CASSLGLRGGTGELFF. The CDR3 nucleotides read TGTGCCAGCAGCTTAGGCCTTCGGGGAGGCACCGGGGAGCTGTTTTTT.

V gene TRBV19 combines with J gene TRBJ1-1; D ambiguous. Germline CDR1 reads LNHDA; CDR2 reads SQIVND (reference sequence). The V end was cut by 1 base, the J end by 0 bases, with 9 bases between. This CDR3 has 15 residues. CDR3 in amino acids: CASSIGSGMNTEAFF. The CDR3 nucleotides are TGTGCCAGTAGTATAGGCTCGGGAATGAACACTGAAGCTTTCTTT.

J is TRBJ2-1 and V is TRBV21-1; the listed D gene, TRBD1, was not tested against the DNA. TRBV21-1 is classified as a pseudogene. This CDR3 has 17 residues. The CDR3 region is CATITSNRDRVYNEQFF. The CDR3 DNA sequence: TGTGCCACCATTACCTCGAACCGGGACAGGGTATACAATGAGCAGTTCTTC.